This T cell receptor beta chain was retrieved from a study of blood T cell repertoires in COVID-19. The junction had 4 bases not matched to a gene; V was cut back by 2 bases and J by 2 bases. Germline V gene sequence: CDR1 SGHDN, CDR2 FVKESK. CDR3 length: 16 residues. Original analysis: Amplification of reference gene primers provided the estimated nucleated cell counts. Sequencing used immunoSEQ multiplex PCR; TCRdb keeps in-frame clones, though not all of them. The V and J calls and clone size were taken over from that table, and D and trimming were inferred from the DNA. The profile shows tens of thousands of clones, almost 85% of them singletons. This clone occurred a few times.

This chain uses TRBV14 with TRBJ2-3; 10 bases are shared with TRBD2. The clonotype originates from a human donor in a cohort sampled during active COVID-19. Material: peripheral blood. The CDR3 DNA reads as TGTGCCAGCAGCCAACAAACTAGCGGGGTCACAGATACGCAGTATTTT. It specifies CASSQQTSGVTDTQYF. Supplemented by reference TRBV14 and TRBJ2-3, the full variable domain reads EAGVTQFPSHSVIEKGQTVTLRCDPISGHDNLYWYRRVMGKEIKFLLHFVKESKQDESGMPNNRFLAERTGGTYSTLKVQPAELEDSGVYFCASSQQTSGVTDTQYFGPGTRLTVL.